These 3 T cell receptor beta chains were sequenced from one sample in a study of shared clonotypes between healthy human individuals. Produced via immunoSEQ multiplex PCR; TCRdb's table is partial and in-frame only. The sample consists of around 530,000 clones, around 76% of them appearing once. Sequencing was performed on PBMCs. These receptors originate from a woman aged 40 to 55 in good health. Some clones in this sample may be carry-over from other donors' samples.

This rearrangement joins TRBV5-6 to TRBJ2-2; D could derive from TRBD1 or TRBD2 (6 bases each). V was clipped by 4 bases and J by 6 bases, with 16 bases between them. Germline CDR1 and CDR2: SGHDT and YYEEEE. This CDR3 comprises 15 residues. CDR3 amino acids: CASSRVGGAPGELFF. Here the CDR3 DNA reads TGTGCCAGCAGCCGAGTGGGGGGCGCCCCCGGGGAGCTGTTTTTT.

The V gene is TRBV27, the J gene TRBJ2-7; tentative D call: TRBD2 (7 bases). Germline V CDR1 and CDR2: MNHEY, SMNVEV (reference sequence). The CDR3 runs to 16 residues. With 7 bases removed from V and 0 bases from J, the gap between germline ends came to 19 bases. The chain's CDR3 is CASTLRGGADSYEQYF. The CDR3 coding sequence is TGTGCCAGCACTCTAAGGGGGGGCGCTGACTCCTACGAGCAGTACTTC.

The chain carries TRBV11-2 and TRBJ2-7; D may be TRBD2 (6 bases). CDR3 length: 13 amino acids. Germline V CDR1 and CDR2: SGHAT, FQNNGV. The V gene lost 5 bases and the J gene lost 2 bases, with 10 bases spanning the gap. CDR3 bases: TGTGCCAGCAGCCGGGACTCAACCTACGAGCAGTACTTC. It codes for CASSRDSTYEQYF.